This T cell receptor beta chain came from a study of T cell repertoires in aging, cancer and after chemotherapy. Study overall: Donors were grouped into six age bands spanning 30 or younger through 70 or older. The study, taken as a whole, reports: In healthy donors, age-related TCR diversity loss mainly reflected lost richness.

Rearranged V-D-J TRB sequences were amplified with a mixed TRB-A/B primer pool. MiXCR was run by TCRdb on the multiplex PCR reads, yielding one entry per CDR3 protein. The sample comprises approximately 11,000 distinct CDR3 sequences, 35% to 50% of which are singletons, and approximately 7.3% rests with the top ten. The CDR3 loop spans 14 amino acids. Germline assignment: CDR1 MDHEN and CDR2 SYDVKM. Trimming removed 4 bases from V and 8 bases from J; junction bases left unmatched: 4. About this clonotype: Antigen specificity is unknown.

Amplification of TCR beta used genomic DNA extracted from peripheral blood. The rearrangement links TRBV28 to TRBJ1-6, with 8 bases that match TRBD1. The TCR originated in a human donor in good health. Source material: blood. CDR3 DNA: TGTGCCAGCAGTTCCACAGGGGGGGATTCACCCCTCCACTTT. Amino acid sequence: CASSSTGGDSPLHF.